This TCR beta chain was documented in a study of T cell changes during pregnancy in multiple sclerosis. Details on this clone: The germline gene is not matched at one end of the junction; a read error may be the cause.

Assay used: immunoSEQ multiplex PCR; TCRdb lists only in-frame clones, some missing. Counted here are about 59,000 clones, 93% occurring once; the ten biggest clones make up approximately 2.5%. The germline CDR1 and CDR2 sequences are SGHAT and FQNNGV. CDR3 length: 12 residues. The starting material was CD8+ T cells from peripheral blood mononuclear cells, obtained in the third trimester of pregnancy. The genes are TRBV11-2 and TRBJ2-7; 7 nucleotides align to TRBD1. The receptor comes from a female donor with multiple sclerosis, enrolled in a pregnancy study. In nucleotides, the CDR3 is TGTGCCAGCAGCTTTTCCACAGGGGAAATACCCTTC. Residues: CASSFSTGEIPF.